This is a list of T cell receptor beta chains from one sample in a study of identical twins. From the 5' RACE reads, TCRdb called clonotypes with MiXCR, one entry per CDR3 protein. The sample holds 450,000 or so distinct CDR3 sequences, approximately 14% seen once. This sample also appeared in a second study, on yellow fever vaccine responses in identical twins.

Sequencing used CD4+ T cells sorted from blood. The receptors were sampled from a woman under 30 in good health. The CDR3 runs from the conserved cysteine through the conserved F or W.

v_gene	j_gene	len	CDR3aa
TRBV29-1	TRBJ1-1	14	CSVVETGGRFEAFF
TRBV15	TRBJ2-1	17	CATSRDRLAGDHNEQFF
TRBV7-6	TRBJ2-3	16	CASSLTLAGVADTQYF
TRBV12-3/TRBV12-4	TRBJ2-2	12	CAGGGSTGELFF
TRBV10-3	TRBJ2-7	14	CAISESNHPYEQYF
TRBV15	TRBJ2-4	16	CATSVRKILAKNIQYF
TRBV20-1	TRBJ2-1	14	CSATGTSGRNEQFF
TRBV4-2	TRBJ2-7	15	CASSQAGTATYEQYF
TRBV5-1	TRBJ2-7	15	CASSLTSTGRNEQYF
TRBV7-3	TRBJ1-6	14	CASSLGVRDSPLHF
TRBV18	TRBJ2-5	14	CASSPSAGAETQYF
TRBV20-1	TRBJ2-3	15	CSAITQRGSTDTQYF
TRBV20-1	TRBJ2-7	12	CSASDLAYEQYF
TRBV30	TRBJ2-3	11	CAWSSLDTQYF
TRBV20-1	TRBJ2-2	15	CSARDLSQNTGELFF
TRBV6-1	TRBJ2-7	14	CASSAPRDPYEQYF
TRBV10-2	TRBJ2-5	14	CASSRTRNQETQYF
TRBV5-1	TRBJ2-7	14	CASSLGYQAYEQYF
TRBV9	TRBJ2-3	15	CASSATSGSTDTQYF
TRBV7-9	TRBJ1-1	15	CASSLGGRTIGEAFF
TRBV6-1	TRBJ2-7	14	CASHPSGRAYEQYF
TRBV29-1	TRBJ2-3	14	CSPRGLAGVDTQYF
TRBV12-3/TRBV12-4	TRBJ2-7	15	CASSLIAGGHSEQYF
TRBV5-1	TRBJ2-3	12	CASTTGTDTQYF
TRBV12-3/TRBV12-4	TRBJ2-2	15	CASSRTSGSNGELFF
TRBV20-1	TRBJ2-2	16	CSARDLVTANTGELFF
TRBV5-1	TRBJ2-7	13	CASGQGNSYEQYF
TRBV5-1	TRBJ2-5	16	CASSYSAWTGSLPQYF
TRBV7-2	TRBJ2-1	16	CASSRPAGGPYNEQFF
TRBV7-2	TRBJ2-2	15	CASSPPGQTHGELFF
TRBV7-2	TRBJ2-3	17	CASSLVPSGGATDTQYF
TRBV5-1	TRBJ2-3	15	CASFPRDRSTDTQYF
TRBV18	TRBJ2-3	14	CASSTTRSTDTQYF
TRBV4-1	TRBJ1-5	15	CASSQVTADNQPQHF
TRBV6-5	TRBJ2-1	15	CASSYASGSYNEQFF
TRBV18	TRBJ2-2	20	CASSQGQQLAGASNTGELFF
TRBV20-1	TRBJ2-1	12	CSASGTHNEQFF
TRBV29-1	TRBJ1-5	16	CSVKGDSEYSNQPQHF
TRBV14	TRBJ1-1	16	CASSQRKTGRGTEAFF
TRBV4-3	TRBJ2-3	20	CASSQDHLRQTGQGPDTQYF
TRBV15	TRBJ2-7	15	CATSMPSGVSYEQYF
TRBV28	TRBJ1-2	17	CATIPAGTGERNYGYTF
TRBV11-1	TRBJ2-7	19	CASSNIPGLAGGPSYEQYF
TRBV9	TRBJ2-2	17	CASSVARRAGSTGELFF